The clone carrying this TCR beta chain was seen more than once but under ten times. Described time point: after neoadjuvant nivolumab, at surgical resection. The CDR3 spans 13 residues. Germline assignment: CDR1 MGHRA and CDR2 YSYEKL. V shed 3 bases and J shed 0 bases, with 6 bases lying between them. The data were taken from a study of neoadjuvant anti-PD-1 for oral cavity cancer. Some clones are missing from TCRdb's copy, which holds only in-frame ones; the method was immunoSEQ multiplex PCR. Of about 13,000 clones in the sample, roughly 71% are singletons; the top ten hold less than 4%. This TCR came from a person aged 35-79 years with oral cavity squamous cell carcinoma. The sample in question was PBMCs, obtained after nivolumab (anti-PD-1) treatment. The rearrangement links TRBV4-1 to TRBJ2-7, with D unclear. The CDR3, as DNA: TGCGCCAGCAGCCATGGCGTCTCCTACGAGCAGTACTTC. Encoded protein: CASSHGVSYEQYF.